These 6 T cell receptor beta chains originate from one sample sequenced in a study of blood T cell repertoires in COVID-19. TCRdb's table, derived via immunoSEQ multiplex PCR, lists solely in-frame clones and lacks some. The sample includes tens of thousands of clones, roughly 90% of them seen just once. The material sequenced was peripheral blood. These receptors originate from a woman aged 80 or over with acute or convalescent COVID-19.

V usage is TRBV5-8 and J usage is TRBJ2-5, with D possibly being TRBD1 (7 bases). CDR1 and CDR2 (germline): SGHTS, YDEGEE. V shed 2 bases and J shed 3 bases, with 14 bases lying between them. The CDR3 has 15 residues. DNA of the CDR3: TGTGCCAGCAGCTTCGGACAGGAGGGTAAAGAGACCCAGTACTTC. This sequence encodes CASSFGQEGKETQYF.

The chain has TRBV18 and TRBJ1-2; D not certain. Trimming cost V 3 bases and J 2 bases, with 16 bases left between them. The germline V gene encodes CDR1 KGHSH and CDR2 LQKENI. The CDR3 runs 16 residues. CDR3 coding DNA: TGTGCCAGCTCACCTAGTATGATAGAGGGCAACTATGGCTACACCTTC. Amino acid sequence: CASSPSMIEGNYGYTF.

CDR3 sequence (DNA): TGTGCCAGCAGCCAAGGCGGGACTAGCGGCGGAGAGACCCAGTACTTC. Its protein is CASSQGGTSGGETQYF. The V call is TRBV3-1 (or the pseudogene TRBV3-2), the J call TRBJ2-5; TRBD2 matches at 11 bases. Germline V lookup: CDR1 LGHDT, CDR2 YNNKEL (reference sequence). The V and J ends lost 1 base and 4 bases, in that order; junction bases with no gene match: 5. This CDR3 is 16 amino acids long.

V and J are TRBV7-8 and TRBJ1-1, with 8 positions matching TRBD1. The CDR3 loop spans 14 amino acids. J lost 4 bases, V lost 5 bases, and 6 bases had no gene match. The V gene's germline CDR1 is SGHVS and CDR2 FQNEAQ. The CDR3 coding sequence is TGTGCCAGCAGCACGCGGACAGGGCCCACTGAAGCTTTCTTT. This encodes CASSTRTGPTEAFF.

The chain links TRBV2 to TRBJ2-7; 9 nucleotides line up with TRBD1. CDR3 length equals 15 residues. Germline V gene data show CDR1 as SNHLY and CDR2 as FYNNEI. The V gene end was trimmed by 5 bases and the J gene end by 6 bases; junction bases not matched to a gene: 11. Here the CDR3 reads CASSLTGGAGSEQYV. In nucleotides, the CDR3 is TGTGCCAGCAGTCTCACAGGGGGCGCGGGCTCCGAGCAGTACGTC.

The chain recombines TRBV9 with TRBJ2-3, with D perhaps TRBD2 (7 bases). The CDR3 runs 17 residues. The germline V gene encodes CDR1 SGDLS and CDR2 YYNGEE. The ends were cut back, 4 bases at V and 6 bases at J, with 24 bases in the middle. CDR3 in amino acids: CASSPAGRGTKADTQYF. The CDR3 DNA follows: TGTGCCAGCAGCCCCGCGGGGAGGGGGACCAAGGCCGATACGCAGTATTTT.